This T cell receptor (beta chain) was observed in a study of cytomegalovirus exposure and HLA in healthy donors. Study observations and caveats: TRBV6-2, TRBV6-3 and some other V segments were unresolvable in 87-base-pair reads. The authors enumerated 164 TCR beta chains as linked to cytomegalovirus.

The study ran its PCR with 60 Vbeta and 13 Jbeta primers. Repertoires were generated with immunoSEQ multiplex PCR, while TCRdb's copy carries only in-frame clones and drops some. The sample records about 120,000 clones, 83% being singletons. The CDR3 spans 17 residues. V was shortened by 0 bases and J by 1 base, with 13 bases between the two germline ends. Germline CDR1 LNHDA, CDR2 SQIVND (reference sequence). On this clone: Its antigen remains unknown.

Sample: PBMCs. This TCR was recovered from a woman between 40 and 50 years old in good health and CMV-seropositive. V is TRBV19 and J is TRBJ2-1; D may be TRBD1 (7 bases). The DNA for the CDR3 is TGTGCCAGTAGTATAGATCCCCAGGGGGGATCCTACAATGAGCAGTTCTTC. Its protein is CASSIDPQGGSYNEQFF.